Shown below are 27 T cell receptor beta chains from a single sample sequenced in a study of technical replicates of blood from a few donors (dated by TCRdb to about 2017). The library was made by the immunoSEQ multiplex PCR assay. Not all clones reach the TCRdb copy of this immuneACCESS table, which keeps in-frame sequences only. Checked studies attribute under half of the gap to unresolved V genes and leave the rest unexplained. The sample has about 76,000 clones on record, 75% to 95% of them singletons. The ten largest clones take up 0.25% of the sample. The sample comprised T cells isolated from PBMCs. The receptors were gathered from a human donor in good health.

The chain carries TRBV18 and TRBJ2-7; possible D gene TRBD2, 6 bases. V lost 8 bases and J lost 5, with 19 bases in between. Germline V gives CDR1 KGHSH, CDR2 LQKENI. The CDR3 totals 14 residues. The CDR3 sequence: CASRDSGGANEQYF. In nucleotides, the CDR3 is TGTGCCAGCCGGGATTCCGGCGGGGCCAACGAGCAGTACTTC.

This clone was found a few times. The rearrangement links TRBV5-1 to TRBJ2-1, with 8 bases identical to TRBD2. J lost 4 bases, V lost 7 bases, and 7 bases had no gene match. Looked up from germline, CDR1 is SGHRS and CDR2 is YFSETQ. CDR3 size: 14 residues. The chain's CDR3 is CASGSGALYNEQFF. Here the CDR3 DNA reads TGCGCCAGCGGTAGCGGGGCCTTATACAATGAGCAGTTCTTC. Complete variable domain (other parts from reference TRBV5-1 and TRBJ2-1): KAGVTQTPRYLIKTRGQQVTLSCSPISGHRSVSWYQQTPGQGLQFLFEYFSETQRNKGNFPGRFSGRQFSNSRSEMNVSTLELGDSALYLCASGSGALYNEQFFGPGTRLTVL.

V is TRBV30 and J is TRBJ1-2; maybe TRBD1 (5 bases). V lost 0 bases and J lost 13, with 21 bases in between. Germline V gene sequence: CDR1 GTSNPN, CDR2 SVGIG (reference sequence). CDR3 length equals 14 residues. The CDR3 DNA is TGTGCCTGGAGTGTACGGGCGAAGGCCTCGGGGGGCACCTTC. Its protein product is CAWSVRAKASGGTF.

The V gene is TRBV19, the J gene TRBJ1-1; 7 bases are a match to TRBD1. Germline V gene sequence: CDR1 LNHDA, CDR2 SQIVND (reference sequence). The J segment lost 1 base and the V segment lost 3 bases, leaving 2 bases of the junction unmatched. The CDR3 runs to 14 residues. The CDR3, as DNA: TGTGCCAGTAGTATTGCAGGGGGGAACACTGAAGCTTTCTTT. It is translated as CASSIAGGNTEAFF.

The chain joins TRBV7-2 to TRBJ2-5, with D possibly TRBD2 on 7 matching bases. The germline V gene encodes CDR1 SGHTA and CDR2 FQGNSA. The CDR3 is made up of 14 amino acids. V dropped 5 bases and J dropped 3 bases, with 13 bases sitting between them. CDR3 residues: CASSTSGGKETQYF. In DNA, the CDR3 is TGTGCCAGCAGCACCTCGGGGGGCAAAGAGACCCAGTACTTC.

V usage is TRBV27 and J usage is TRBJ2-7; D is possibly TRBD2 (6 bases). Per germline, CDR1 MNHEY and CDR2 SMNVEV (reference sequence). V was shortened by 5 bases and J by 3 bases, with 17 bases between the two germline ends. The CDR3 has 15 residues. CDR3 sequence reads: CASSATIAVGYEQYF. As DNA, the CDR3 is TGTGCCAGCAGTGCAACAATAGCGGTTGGCTACGAGCAGTACTTC.

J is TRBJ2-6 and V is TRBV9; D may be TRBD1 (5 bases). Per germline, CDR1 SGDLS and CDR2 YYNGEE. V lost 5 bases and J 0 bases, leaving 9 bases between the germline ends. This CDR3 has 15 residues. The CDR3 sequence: CASRAQASGANVLTF. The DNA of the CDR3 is TGTGCCAGCAGAGCACAGGCCTCTGGGGCCAACGTCCTGACTTTC.

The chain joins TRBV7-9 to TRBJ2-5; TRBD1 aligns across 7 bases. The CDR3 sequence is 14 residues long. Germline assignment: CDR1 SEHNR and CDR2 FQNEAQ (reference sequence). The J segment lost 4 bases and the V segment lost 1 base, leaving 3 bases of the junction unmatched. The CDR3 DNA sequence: TGTGCCAGCAGCTTAGTTCAGGGGGTAGAGACCCAGTACTTC. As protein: CASSLVQGVETQYF.

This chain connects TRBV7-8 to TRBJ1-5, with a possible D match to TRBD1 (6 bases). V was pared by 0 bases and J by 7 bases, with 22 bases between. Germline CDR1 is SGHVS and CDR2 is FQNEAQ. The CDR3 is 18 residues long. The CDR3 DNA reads TGTGCCAGCAGCTTAGCGTATTTAACAGGGCATCAAAAGCAGCCCCAGCATTTT. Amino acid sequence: CASSLAYLTGHQKQPQHF. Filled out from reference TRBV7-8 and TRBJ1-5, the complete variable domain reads GAGVSQSPRYKVAKRGQDVALRCDPISGHVSLFWYQQALGQGPEFLTYFQNEAQLDKSGLPSDRFFAERPEGSVSTLKIQRTQQEDSAVYLCASSLAYLTGHQKQPQHFGDGTRLSIL.

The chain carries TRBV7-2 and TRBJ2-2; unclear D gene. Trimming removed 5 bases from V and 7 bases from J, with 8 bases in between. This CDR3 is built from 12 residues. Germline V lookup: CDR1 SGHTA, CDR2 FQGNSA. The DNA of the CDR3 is TGTGCCAGCAGCGCCATCTACGGGGAGCTGTTTTTT. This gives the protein CASSAIYGELFF.

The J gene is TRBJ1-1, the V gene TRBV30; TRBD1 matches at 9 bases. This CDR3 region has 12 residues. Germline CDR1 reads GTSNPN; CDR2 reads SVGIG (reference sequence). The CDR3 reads CALTGGGTEAFF. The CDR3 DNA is TGTGCACTTACAGGGGGCGGCACTGAAGCTTTCTTT.

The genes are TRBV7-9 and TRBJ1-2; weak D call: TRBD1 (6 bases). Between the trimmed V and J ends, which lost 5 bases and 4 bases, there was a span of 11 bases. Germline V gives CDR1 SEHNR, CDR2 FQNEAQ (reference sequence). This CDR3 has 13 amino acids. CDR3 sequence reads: CASSPRDTYGYTF. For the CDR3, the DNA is TGTGCCAGCAGCCCCCGGGACACCTATGGCTACACCTTC.

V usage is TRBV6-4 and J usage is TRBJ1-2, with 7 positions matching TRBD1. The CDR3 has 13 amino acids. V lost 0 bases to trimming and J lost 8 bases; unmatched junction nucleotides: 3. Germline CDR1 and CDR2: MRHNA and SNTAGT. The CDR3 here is CASSDSTGRGYTF. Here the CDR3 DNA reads TGTGCCAGCAGTGACTCGACAGGGAGAGGCTACACCTTC.

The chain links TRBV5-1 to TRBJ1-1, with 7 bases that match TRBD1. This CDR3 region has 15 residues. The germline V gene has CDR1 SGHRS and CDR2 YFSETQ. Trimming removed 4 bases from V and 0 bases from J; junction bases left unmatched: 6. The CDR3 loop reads CASSRADRMNTEAFF. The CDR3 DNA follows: TGCGCCAGCAGCCGCGCGGACAGGATGAACACTGAAGCTTTCTTT.

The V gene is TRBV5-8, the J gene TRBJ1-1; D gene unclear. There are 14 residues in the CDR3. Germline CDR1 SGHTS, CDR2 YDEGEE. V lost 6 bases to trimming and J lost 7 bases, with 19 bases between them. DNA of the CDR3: TGTGCCAGCACCAGTCCCGGGAGCCTCGTTGAAGCTTTCTTT. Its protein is CASTSPGSLVEAFF. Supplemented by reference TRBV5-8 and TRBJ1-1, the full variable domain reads EAGVTQSPTHLIKTRGQQATLRCSPISGHTSVYWYQQALGLGLQFLLWYDEGEERNRGNFPPRFSGRQFPNYSSELNVNALELEDSALYLCASTSPGSLVEAFFGQGTRLTVV.

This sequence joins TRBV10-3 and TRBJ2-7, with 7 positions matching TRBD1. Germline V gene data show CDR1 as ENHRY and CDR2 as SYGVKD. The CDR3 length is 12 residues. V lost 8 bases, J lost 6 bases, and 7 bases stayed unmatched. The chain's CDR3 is CAIEGASGEQYF. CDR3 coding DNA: TGTGCCATCGAGGGGGCATCGGGCGAGCAGTACTTC.

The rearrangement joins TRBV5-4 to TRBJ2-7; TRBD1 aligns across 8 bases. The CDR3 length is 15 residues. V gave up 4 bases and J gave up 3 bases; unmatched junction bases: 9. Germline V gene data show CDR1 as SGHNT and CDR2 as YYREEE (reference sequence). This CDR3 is CASSARDRPNYEQYF. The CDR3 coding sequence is TGTGCCAGCAGCGCGAGGGACAGGCCGAACTACGAGCAGTACTTC.

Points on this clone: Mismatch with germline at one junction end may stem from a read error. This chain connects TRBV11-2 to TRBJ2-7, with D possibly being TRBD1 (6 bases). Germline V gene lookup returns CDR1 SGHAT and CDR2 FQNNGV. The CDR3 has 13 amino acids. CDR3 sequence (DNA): TGCGCCAGCAGCTACAGGGAATCCTACGAGCAGTACTTC. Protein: CASSYRESYEQYF.

CDR3 protein: CASSYRGGVGPEQFF. For the CDR3, the DNA is TGTGCCAGCAGTTACAGGGGTGGGGTTGGGCCTGAGCAGTTCTTC. The chain couples TRBV6-5 to TRBJ2-1; possible D gene TRBD1, 5 bases. Germline assignment: CDR1 MNHEY and CDR2 SVGAGI. Trimming shortened V by 2 bases and J by 9 bases, and 17 bases separated the two germline ends. This CDR3 is 15 amino acids long.

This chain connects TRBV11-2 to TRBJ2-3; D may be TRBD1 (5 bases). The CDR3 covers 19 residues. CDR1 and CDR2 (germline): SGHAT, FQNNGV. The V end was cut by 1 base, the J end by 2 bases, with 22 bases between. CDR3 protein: CASSLAGGARGFPTDTQYF. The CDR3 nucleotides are TGTGCCAGCAGCTTAGCCGGTGGGGCGCGAGGTTTCCCCACAGATACGCAGTATTTT.

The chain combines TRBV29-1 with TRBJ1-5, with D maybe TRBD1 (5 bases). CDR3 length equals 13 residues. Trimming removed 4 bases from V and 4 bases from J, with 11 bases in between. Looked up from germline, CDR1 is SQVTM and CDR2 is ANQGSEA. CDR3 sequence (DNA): TGCAGCGTTGGGGAGGGACGGAATCAGCCCCAGCATTTT. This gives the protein CSVGEGRNQPQHF.

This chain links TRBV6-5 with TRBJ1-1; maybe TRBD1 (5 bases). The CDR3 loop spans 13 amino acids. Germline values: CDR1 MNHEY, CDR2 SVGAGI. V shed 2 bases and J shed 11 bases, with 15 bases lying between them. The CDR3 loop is CASSYQFGAGAFF. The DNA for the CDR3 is TGTGCCAGCAGTTACCAGTTCGGGGCGGGGGCTTTCTTT.

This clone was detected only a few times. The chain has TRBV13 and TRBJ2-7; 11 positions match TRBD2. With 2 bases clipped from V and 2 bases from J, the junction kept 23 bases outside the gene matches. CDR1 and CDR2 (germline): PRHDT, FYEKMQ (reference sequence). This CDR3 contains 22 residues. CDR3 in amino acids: CASSLPRTSGSLRDAPAYEQYF. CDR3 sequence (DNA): TGTGCCAGCAGCTTACCCCGAACTAGCGGGAGCCTCCGGGACGCACCTGCCTACGAGCAGTACTTC.

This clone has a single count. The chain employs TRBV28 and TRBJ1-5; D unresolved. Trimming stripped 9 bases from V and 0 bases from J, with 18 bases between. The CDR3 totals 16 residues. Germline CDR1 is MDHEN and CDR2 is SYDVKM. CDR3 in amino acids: CASIEGPPYSNQPQHF. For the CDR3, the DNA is TGTGCCAGTATCGAGGGTCCCCCTTATAGCAATCAGCCCCAGCATTTT.

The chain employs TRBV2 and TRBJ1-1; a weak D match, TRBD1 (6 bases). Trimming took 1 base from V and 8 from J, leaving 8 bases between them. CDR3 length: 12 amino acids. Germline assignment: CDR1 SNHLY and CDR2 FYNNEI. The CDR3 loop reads CASSEVGTEAFF. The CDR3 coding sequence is TGTGCCAGCAGTGAAGTAGGGACAGAAGCTTTCTTT.

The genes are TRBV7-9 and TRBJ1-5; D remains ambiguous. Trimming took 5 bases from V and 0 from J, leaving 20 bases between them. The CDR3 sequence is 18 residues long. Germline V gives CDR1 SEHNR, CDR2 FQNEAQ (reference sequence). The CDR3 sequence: CASSHTERGTYSNQPQHF. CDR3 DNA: TGTGCCAGCAGCCACACAGAACGGGGAACATATAGCAATCAGCCCCAGCATTTT.

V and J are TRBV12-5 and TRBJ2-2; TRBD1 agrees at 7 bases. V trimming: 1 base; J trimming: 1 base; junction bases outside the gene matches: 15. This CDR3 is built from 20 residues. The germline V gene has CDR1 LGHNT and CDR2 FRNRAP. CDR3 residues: CASGLASNAGTALNTGELFF. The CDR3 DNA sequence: TGTGCTAGTGGTTTGGCCTCAAACGCCGGGACAGCCTTGAACACCGGGGAGCTGTTTTTT.